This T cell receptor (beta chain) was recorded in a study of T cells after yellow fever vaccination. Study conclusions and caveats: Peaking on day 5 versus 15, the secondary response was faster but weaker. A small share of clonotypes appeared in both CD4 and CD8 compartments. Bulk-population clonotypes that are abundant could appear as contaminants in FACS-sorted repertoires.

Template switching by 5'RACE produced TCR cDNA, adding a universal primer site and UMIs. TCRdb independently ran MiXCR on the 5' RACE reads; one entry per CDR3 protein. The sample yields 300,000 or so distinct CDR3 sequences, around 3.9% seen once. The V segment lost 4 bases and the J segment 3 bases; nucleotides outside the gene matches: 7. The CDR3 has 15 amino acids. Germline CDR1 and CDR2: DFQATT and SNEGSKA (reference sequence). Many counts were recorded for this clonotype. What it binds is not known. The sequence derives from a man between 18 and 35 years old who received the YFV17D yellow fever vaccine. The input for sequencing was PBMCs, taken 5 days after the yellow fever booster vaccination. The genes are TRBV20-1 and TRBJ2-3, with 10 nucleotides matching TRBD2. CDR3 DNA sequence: TGCAGTGCTAATCCCCCTAGCGGGGGAACAGATACGCAGTATTTT. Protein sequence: CSANPPSGGTDTQYF.